The present T cell receptor beta chain was sequenced within a study of T cells after yellow fever vaccination. Study-wide results and caveats: At less than 97% for CD4 and about 91% for CD8, most primary-vaccination clones showed up again after the booster. Highly abundant clonotypes carried over from the bulk population could end up in FACS-sorted repertoires as contaminants. The CD4 and CD8 compartments had a small share of their clonotypes in common.

On this clonotype: Its antigen remains unidentified.

In making TCR cDNA, 5'RACE template switching added a universal primer site and UMIs to it. TCRdb reprocessed the 5' RACE reads via MiXCR and lists one record per CDR3 protein. Of hundreds of thousands of distinct CDR3 sequences listed, around an eighth are singletons. The CDR3 has 13 residues. Germline V gene data show CDR1 as ENHRY and CDR2 as SYGVKD. Trimming took off 4 bases at V and 4 bases at J, with 9 bases between the two ends. The TCR comes from a man aged 30 to 45 who received the YFV17D yellow fever vaccine. V gene TRBV10-3 combines with J gene TRBJ2-3; D call uncertain. The sequences come from PBMCs, collected on the day of the yellow fever booster vaccination. CDR3 DNA: TGTGCCATCAGTGTTGGGGAAGCAGATACGCAGTATTTT. Translated, it gives CAISVGEADTQYF.